The clone carrying this TCR beta chain has only one observation. The data stem from a study of technical replicates of blood from a handful of donors. V was cut by 4 bases and J by 4 bases, with 16 bases left in between. This CDR3 has 16 amino acids. Germline V gene sequence: CDR1 SNHLY, CDR2 FYNNEI. Profiled with immunoSEQ multiplex PCR; TCRdb holds only in-frame clones, not every one. The repertoire holds about 85,000 clones, with just under 95% as singletons. The specimen sequenced was T cells isolated from PBMCs. The clonotype comes from a human donor in good health. This rearrangement joins TRBV2 to TRBJ2-2, with D possibly TRBD2 on 7 matching bases. CDR3 DNA: TGTGCCAGCAGTGTTGGTGGGGGGGGCCGCACCGGGGAGCTGTTTTTT. This encodes CASSVGGGGRTGELFF.